This section outlines one T cell receptor (beta chain) sequence together with its context. Germline V lookup: CDR1 SGHRS, CDR2 YFSETQ. The CDR3 runs 12 residues. V lost 0 bases, J lost 8 bases, and 6 bases lay in between. This entry belongs to a study of glioma-infiltrating T cells after dendritic cell vaccination. The assay was immunoSEQ multiplex PCR, and TCRdb's table has in-frame clones only and misses some. The sample yields some 73,000 clones, roughly 87% seen once. The material was blood, obtained before dendritic cell vaccination. This sequence joins TRBV5-1 and TRBJ2-1, with TRBD1 as a possible D gene (5 bases). The sequence derives from a human donor with glioblastoma. Here the CDR3 DNA reads TGCGCCAGCAGCTTGGTACAGGATGAGCAGTTCTTC. Its protein product is CASSLVQDEQFF.